Listed below are T cell receptor beta chains from one sample, sequenced in a study of identical twins. TCRdb independently ran MiXCR on the 5' RACE reads; one entry per CDR3 protein. The sample includes some 790,000 distinct CDR3 sequences, about 20% of them seen just once. This same sample was also taken into another study, of T cells expressing NK-cell markers.

The specimen was PBMCs. These receptors all stem from a young woman in good health. Both conserved end residues are part of each CDR3. Each record gives: D gene, V gene, J gene, clone size, CDR3 DNA, CDR3 protein. D genes are given only for firm matches. Size is omitted from some rows. Given values are once, few, many or a class for expanded clones.

>NA|TRBV4-3|TRBJ2-3|NA
TGCGCCAGCAGCCAAGGCACGCCCCCCAACACAGATACGCAGTATTTT
CASSQGTPPNTDTQYF
>TRBD2|TRBV12-3/TRBV12-4|TRBJ2-3|few
TGTGCCAGCAGTTCCGGACTAGCGGGGGGTGATAATACGCAGTATTTT
CASSSGLAGGDNTQYF
>TRBD1|TRBV20-1|TRBJ1-2|many
TGCAGTGCTAGACCGGGACAGGGGGTTTGGGGCTACACCTTC
CSARPGQGVWGYTF
>TRBD1|TRBV12-3/TRBV12-4|TRBJ2-4|few
TGTGCCAGCAGTTTCTATACAGGGGGCAGCCTGCACTTC
CASSFYTGGSLHF
>NA|TRBV12-3/TRBV12-4|TRBJ1-2|NA
TGTGCCAGCAGTTTGGTCAGGGGTAATGGCTACACCTTC
CASSLVRGNGYTF
>TRBD1|TRBV5-1|TRBJ2-7|NA
TGCGCCAGCAGCTTGGCCCCGGGACAGGAGACCTACGAGCAGTACTTC
CASSLAPGQETYEQYF
>TRBD1|TRBV7-2|TRBJ1-2|few
TGTGCCAGCAGCTATCAGGGGGGGAGCGATGGCTACACCTTC
CASSYQGGSDGYTF
>NA|TRBV20-1|TRBJ2-5|few
TGCAGTGCCAATTCCATTCACGGGCAAGAGACCCAGTACTTC
CSANSIHGQETQYF
>TRBD2|TRBV7-9|TRBJ2-7|NA
TGTGCCAGCGGACCGCGACTAGCAGCCTACGAGCAGTACTTC
CASGPRLAAYEQYF
>NA|TRBV20-1|TRBJ1-1|few
TGCAGTGCTAGAGAGATAGGCGGCTCCATGAACACTGAAGCTTTCTTT
CSAREIGGSMNTEAFF
>NA|TRBV20-1|TRBJ2-7|few
TGCAGTGCTAGAGTCACTACTGGTTCCTACGAGCAGTACTTC
CSARVTTGSYEQYF
>TRBD2|TRBV12-3/TRBV12-4|TRBJ2-7|NA
TGTGCCAGCAGTTTTCGCGGGGGGTATCCTAGAGGGTACGAGCAGTACTTC
CASSFRGGYPRGYEQYF
>TRBD1|TRBV9|TRBJ2-7|NA
TGTGCCAGCGCCCGGGACAGGGGCTACGAGCAGTACTTC
CASARDRGYEQYF
>TRBD1|TRBV5-1|TRBJ2-7|NA
TGCGCCAGCAGCGGGGGACAGGTAACGAAGCAGTACTTC
CASSGGQVTKQYF
>NA|TRBV11-3|TRBJ1-6|many
TGTGCCAGCAGGGGGGACGGGAATTCACCCCTCCACTTT
CASRGDGNSPLHF
>TRBD1|TRBV12-3/TRBV12-4|TRBJ1-1|NA
TGTGCCAGCAGATCCGGGACAGCGAACACTGAAGCTTTCTTT
CASRSGTANTEAFF
>NA|TRBV20-1|TRBJ1-6|NA
TGCAGTGTCGTGCGGAGCTCCTATAATTCACCCCTCCACTTT
CSVVRSSYNSPLHF
>NA|TRBV7-2|TRBJ1-5|many
TGTGCCAGCAGCTTATATACAGGGTATAGCAATCAGCCCCAGCATTTT
CASSLYTGYSNQPQHF
>NA|TRBV11-2|TRBJ1-1|few
TGTGCCAGCAGCTTTAGATGGGGACAAGTCCCGAACACTGAAGCTTTCTTT
CASSFRWGQVPNTEAFF
>NA|TRBV20-1|TRBJ2-3|many
TGCAGTGCTAGGGGGGGGCGTAGCACAGATACGCAGTATTTT
CSARGGRSTDTQYF
>NA|TRBV20-1|TRBJ2-1|NA
TGCAGTGCTAGTCATTCTAGGCACAATGAGCAGTTCTTC
CSASHSRHNEQFF
>TRBD2|TRBV10-1|TRBJ2-2|NA
TGCGCCAGCAGTGAGTTGTCTAGCGGGCGGCGGGAGCTGTTTTTT
CASSELSSGRRELFF
>NA|TRBV6-1|TRBJ1-4|NA
TGTGCCAGCAGCAGACGGGAGGCTGAAAAACTGTTTTTT
CASSRREAEKLFF
>TRBD2|TRBV11-2|TRBJ2-1|NA
TGTGCCAGCAGATCCACGGCTACGTACAGACTAGCGGGGGTATACAATGAGCAGTTCTTC
CASRSTATYRLAGVYNEQFF
>NA|TRBV7-6|TRBJ2-7|NA
TGTGCCAGCAGCTTAGCTTCGGGGGCCCACGAGCAGTACTTC
CASSLASGAHEQYF
>NA|TRBV10-1|TRBJ1-6|NA
TGCGCCAGCAGTAACCAGGTTGGGTCACCCCTCCACTTT
CASSNQVGSPLHF
>NA|TRBV6-1|TRBJ2-3|few
TGTGCCAACAGCATTGGGGATACGCAGTATTTT
CANSIGDTQYF
>NA|TRBV3-1|TRBJ2-2|NA
TGTGCCAGCAGCCATCTGGGGTACACCGGGGAGCTGTTTTTT
CASSHLGYTGELFF
>NA|TRBV24-1|TRBJ2-7|NA
TGTGCCACGCTAGGGCCAGGGTCCTACGAGCAGTACTTC
CATLGPGSYEQYF
>TRBD2|TRBV20-1|TRBJ2-7|few
TGCAGTGCTAGAGGAGGCCTAGCGGGAGCTGATGAGCAGTACTTC
CSARGGLAGADEQYF
>NA|TRBV12-3/TRBV12-4|TRBJ2-2|few
TGTGCCAGCAGATCAAGATCGAACACCGGGGAGCTGTTTTTT
CASRSRSNTGELFF
>TRBD2|TRBV7-2|TRBJ2-3|NA
TGTGCCAGCAGCTATCGACTAGCGGGGGCCGCCACAGATACGCAGTATTTT
CASSYRLAGAATDTQYF
>NA|TRBV20-1|TRBJ1-1|few
TGCAGTGCTAGTAAGGTTGCGGAAACTGAAGCTTTCTTT
CSASKVAETEAFF
>NA|TRBV11-2|TRBJ1-2|few
TGTGCCAGCACTCCAATAGGGGGGTCGACCTTGGCAACGGCTGGCTACACCTTC
CASTPIGGSTLATAGYTF
>NA|TRBV6-1|TRBJ2-5|NA
TGTGCCAGCAGGGGCAGGGTTTGGGAGACCCAGTACTTC
CASRGRVWETQYF
>NA|TRBV27|TRBJ2-7|few
TGTGCCAGCACTGTGAACGGGAGAAGCTACGAGCAGTACTTC
CASTVNGRSYEQYF
>NA|TRBV20-1|TRBJ2-7|NA
TGCGGTGCAAGTATCCCAGCAACCCACGAGCAGTACTTC
CGASIPATHEQYF
>TRBD2|TRBV5-1|TRBJ2-3|few
TGCGCCAGCAGCTTCAATAGCGGGGGGGCAGATACGCAGTATTTT
CASSFNSGGADTQYF
>NA|TRBV13|TRBJ2-7|few
TGTGCCAGCAGCTTCGCGGGTCTCTCCTACGAGCAGTACTTC
CASSFAGLSYEQYF
>TRBD1|TRBV20-1|TRBJ2-3|few
TGCAGTGCTAGAAAGGGGGCTGCAGATACGCAGTATTTT
CSARKGAADTQYF
>NA|TRBV20-1|TRBJ2-1|few
TGCAGTGCCCAGGGGGGTTCCTACAATGAGCAGTTCTTC
CSAQGGSYNEQFF
>NA|TRBV2|TRBJ2-2|NA
TGTGCCAACGCCGATGGGGCACCCACCGGGGAGCTGTTTTTT
CANADGAPTGELFF
>NA|TRBV7-8|TRBJ2-3|many
TGTGCCAGCAGCTTAGTCCTTGGCTTTTCTGGGGCTGATACGCAGTATTTT
CASSLVLGFSGADTQYF
>TRBD2|TRBV3-1|TRBJ2-3|NA
TGTGCCAGCAGCCAAGATCGGGGAGGGATCGCAGATACGCAGTATTTT
CASSQDRGGIADTQYF
>NA|TRBV6-1|TRBJ2-7|NA
TGTGCCAGCAGTGTCCTCCGGGGGATCAACGAGCAGTACTTC
CASSVLRGINEQYF
>TRBD1|TRBV7-9|TRBJ1-5|few
TGTGCCAGCAGCTTAGGGACAGGGAGACCAAGGGGTCAGCCCCAGCATTTT
CASSLGTGRPRGQPQHF
>TRBD1|TRBV20-1|TRBJ2-7|many
TGCAGTGCTAGGGGAAACAGGGGGACACACTACGAGCAGTACTTC
CSARGNRGTHYEQYF
>NA|TRBV6-5|TRBJ2-3|NA
TGTGCCAGCAGTTACGGGGAAGTGGGAGATACGCAGTATTTT
CASSYGEVGDTQYF